This T cell receptor beta chain was found in a study of response to subunit inactivated influenza vaccine. This CDR3 has 15 residues. The V and J ends lost 2 bases and 0 bases respectively, with 9 bases between them. The germline V gene has CDR1 SNHLY and CDR2 FYNNEI. Via MiXCR, TCRdb re-called the RT-PCR reads, giving one row per CDR3 protein. The table has around 580,000 distinct CDR3 sequences, around 15% seen once. The material was PBMCs from blood, obtained roughly 12 days after vaccination. V is TRBV2 and J is TRBJ2-3; D not certain. The source of this sequence is a man aged 45-65 years who received an inactivated influenza vaccine. CDR3 sequence (DNA): TGTGCCAGCAGTGAACCAACTTTAAGCACAGATACGCAGTATTTT. Amino acid sequence: CASSEPTLSTDTQYF.